This T cell receptor (beta chain) was sequenced in a study of blood T cell repertoires in COVID-19. Between the trimmed V and J ends, which lost 2 bases and 6 bases, there was a span of 8 bases. The V gene's germline CDR1 is SGHRS and CDR2 YFSETQ. The CDR3 spans 13 residues. Libraries were prepared by immunoSEQ multiplex PCR; TCRdb keeps only in-frame clonotypes and omits some of them. Here the sample spans 150,000 or so clones, 92% being singletons. The receptor was isolated from a man aged 30 to 39 with COVID-19, enrolled during active disease. V usage is TRBV5-1 and J usage is TRBJ2-2, with unresolved D. Sequencing input: peripheral blood. The CDR3, as DNA: TGCGCCAGCAGCTTTTTTCAGGCCGGGGAGCTGTTTTTT. Translating gives CASSFFQAGELFF.